This T cell receptor beta chain was captured in a study of blood T cell repertoires in COVID-19 (dated by TCRdb to the early 2020s). Regarding the study in general: The collaborator samples originated in the United States, Italy and Spain and spanned the acute and convalescent phases of COVID-19. Deeply sampled blood TCRbeta repertoires from subjects exposed to, actively infected with, or recovered from COVID-19 were included in the dataset. Nearly every sample came with metadata listing a de-identified subject ID, COVID-19 status, age in years and sex. The samples were drawn from the first 160 participants of the ongoing ImmuneRACE study and from 950 to 1,500 subjects provided by 6 global collaborators. The repertoires were released in a freely available public database meant as a resource for research on the immune response to SARS-CoV-2. Where HLA class I and class II types were available, the types were taken from metadata supplied by the sample provider, not from assay-based typing. The material from the prospective study consisted of cDNA or gDNA derived from T cells, B-cell-depleted T cells, or PBMCs. Study-wide findings and limitations: The amount of clinical and demographic metadata varied by source and participant and was provided uncurated.

Regarding this clone: Which antigen it targets is not known. Base-call qualities are not available, and no considerably larger clone is one nucleotide away.

TCRbeta CDR3 regions were amplified from genomic DNA by means of the immunoSEQ Assay, a bias-controlled multiplex PCR. The study's processing was this. Within the assay, amplification of reference gene primers was used to estimate how many nucleated cells each sample contained. To quantify the absolute abundance of each unique TCRbeta CDR3 rearrangement, sequence reads were collapsed and filtered. For each sample, productive Simpson clonality was calculated as the square root of Simpson's diversity index across productive rearrangements. TCRdb mirrors the immuneACCESS table, restricted to in-frame sequences. Some clones are absent from its copies; in checked studies, under half trace to an unresolved V gene, and the reason for the others is unknown. The DNA gave D and trimming, while V, J and clone size come from that table. The sample includes 120,000 to 150,000 clones, with roughly 90% observed a single time. The top ten clones comprise roughly 2.5% of the sample.

In Seattle, one collaborating source enrolled patients while the infection was active and tracked those patients longitudinally over the course of disease. The collaborating institutions used their own protocols to collect whole blood in K2EDTA tubes. For TCRbeta analysis, collaborators shipped samples as frozen whole blood, isolated PBMCs, or DNA extracted from either of those sample types. The sequenced material came from peripheral blood. This sequence originates from a human donor with COVID-19, enrolled during active disease. The donor label of this sample is uncertain.

The CDR3 protein: CASSLRTSGSYEQYF. The DNA reads TGTGCCAGCAGTTTACGGACTAGCGGGAGCTACGAGCAGTACTTC. In this chain, TRBV28 is recombined with TRBJ2-7, with 13 junctional bases fitting TRBD2. Counted from cysteine to phenylalanine, this CDR3 has 15 amino acids. The DNA shown is the 45-base CDR3, in frame from base 1. Reading the germline V gene gives CDR1 MDHEN and CDR2 SYDVKM. Trimmed from V: 2 bases; trimmed from J: 3 bases; junction bases lacking a gene match: 1.